A single sample gave rise to the 10 T cell receptor beta chains below, sequenced in a study of cytomegalovirus exposure and HLA in healthy donors. PCR employed 60 Vbeta and 13 Jbeta primers. Repertoires were generated with immunoSEQ multiplex PCR, while TCRdb's copy carries only in-frame clones and drops some. Of about 180,000 clones listed, about four fifths are singletons. Input material: PBMCs. The receptor set was obtained from a woman between 50 and 59 years old in good health and CMV-seronegative.

The CDR3 DNA reads TGCGCCAGCAGCCAAGAACTTCTAGCGGGGGGAGGAGAGCAGTTCTTC. This translates into CASSQELLAGGGEQFF. The chain employs TRBV4-1 and TRBJ2-1; 11 positions agree with TRBD2. The ends lost 0 bases at V and 10 bases at J; junction bases unmatched: 8. The CDR3 is 16 residues long. CDR1 is MGHRA, CDR2 YSYEKL, per germline.

This clone was found a few times. The chain links TRBV10-1 to TRBJ2-7; 8 bases match TRBD1. The CDR3 has 17 residues. J lost 3 bases, V lost 4 bases, and 14 bases had no gene match. CDR1 and CDR2 from the germline V gene are WNHNN and SYGVQD (reference sequence). CDR3 DNA: TGCGCCAGCAGTGGTCTCTGGTACAGGGGGGTTTTCTACGAGCAGTACTTC. Protein: CASSGLWYRGVFYEQYF.

The chain couples TRBV5-6 to TRBJ1-2; D is unresolved. V dropped 4 bases and J dropped 3 bases, with 10 bases sitting between them. From germline, CDR1 is SGHDT and CDR2 YYEEEE. This CDR3 contains 13 residues. The CDR3: CASSREGDYGYTF. The CDR3 region has the DNA TGTGCCAGCAGCCGGGAGGGTGACTATGGCTACACCTTC. Variable domain in full (rest from reference TRBV5-6 and TRBJ1-2): DAGVTQSPTHLIKTRGQQVTLRCSPKSGHDTVSWYQQALGQGPQFIFQYYEEEERQRGNFPDRFSGHQFPNYSSELNVNALLLGDSALYLCASSREGDYGYTFGSGTRLTVV.

The chain joins TRBV2 to TRBJ1-1; 10 bases line up with TRBD1. V lost 4 bases and J lost 4; bases outside the gene matches: 0. The CDR3 extends over 13 amino acids. Germline V gives CDR1 SNHLY, CDR2 FYNNEI. In DNA form, the CDR3 reads TGTGCCAGCAGTGGGACAGGGGGCACTGAAGCTTTCTTT. It yields the protein CASSGTGGTEAFF. Full variable domain (missing parts from reference TRBV2 and TRBJ1-1): EPEVTQTPSHQVTQMGQEVILRCVPISNHLYFYWYRQILGQKVEFLVSFYNNEISEKSEIFDDQFSVERPDGSNFTLKIRSTKLEDSAMYFCASSGTGGTEAFFGQGTRLTVV.

The V call is TRBV7-6, the J call TRBJ2-7; TRBD1 matches 8 bases. This CDR3 has 14 residues. Germline V lookup: CDR1 SGHVS, CDR2 FNYEAQ. The V and J ends lost 3 bases and 5 bases, in that order; junction bases with no gene match: 6. The CDR3 here is CASSLRQGKDEQYF. CDR3 in DNA: TGTGCCAGCAGCTTGAGACAGGGGAAGGACGAGCAGTACTTC.

The chain couples TRBV29-1 to TRBJ2-3; no firm D call. Germline loops: CDR1 SQVTM, CDR2 ANQGSEA. The CDR3 runs to 12 residues. The V gene lost 7 bases and the J gene lost 0 bases, with 8 bases spanning the gap. The CDR3 spells CSETSSTDTQYF. The CDR3 DNA reads TGCAGCGAGACATCTAGCACAGATACGCAGTATTTT.

The genes are TRBV5-1 and TRBJ2-3; the match to TRBD2 covers 7 bases. Germline V lookup: CDR1 SGHRS, CDR2 YFSETQ. The CDR3 contains 14 residues. V gave up 2 bases and J gave up 6 bases; unmatched junction bases: 6. CDR3 DNA: TGCGCCAGCAGCTTCGAGCGGGGTTCTGATACGCAGTATTTT. Its translation is CASSFERGSDTQYF. Complete variable domain (other parts from reference TRBV5-1 and TRBJ2-3): KAGVTQTPRYLIKTRGQQVTLSCSPISGHRSVSWYQQTPGQGLQFLFEYFSETQRNKGNFPGRFSGRQFSNSRSEMNVSTLELGDSALYLCASSFERGSDTQYFGPGTRLTVL.

This sequence joins TRBV9 and TRBJ1-2; TRBD1 agrees at 7 bases. Looked up from germline, CDR1 is SGDLS and CDR2 is YYNGEE. J lost 10 bases, V lost 3 bases, and 9 bases had no gene match. The CDR3 spans 13 residues. Written as DNA, the CDR3 is TGTGCCAGCAGCGGGGGACAGCTCTCCGTCTACACCTTC. It encodes CASSGGQLSVYTF.

The chain joins TRBV29-1 to TRBJ1-1; perhaps TRBD1 as D (5 bases). The length of the CDR3 is 15 residues. V dropped 6 bases and J dropped 1 base, with 18 bases sitting between them. In germline, CDR1 is SQVTM, CDR2 ANQGSEA. CDR3 sequence: CSVFLTARTNTEAFF. In nucleotides, the CDR3 is TGCAGCGTCTTTTTGACAGCAAGGACGAACACTGAAGCTTTCTTT.

The chain carries TRBV5-8 and TRBJ2-5; TRBD1 is a possible D gene (6 bases). The J call may be in error: the DNA end matches TRBJ2-7 better. Germline V gene sequence: CDR1 SGHTS, CDR2 YDEGEE. The CDR3 spans 12 residues. The CDR3 is CASTLRGYEQYF. The CDR3, as DNA: TGTGCCAGCACCCTGAGGGGGTACGAGCAGTACTTC.